The entry below gives a single TCR beta chain sequence along with its context. What it binds is unknown. The CDR3 loop spans 13 amino acids. The V end lost 7 bases, the J end lost 0 bases, and 6 bases lay between the germline ends. These data are taken from a study of T-cell reconstitution after alpha-beta-depleted transplantation in children. Study-level findings and limits: Expanded clones from the graft, numbering several hundred, reportedly supplied alpha-beta T cells about two months after transplant. One year post-transplant, T-cell counts and diversity were largely derived from T cells produced anew.

Molecular barcoding with unique molecular identifiers was used for the TCRbeta library. MiXCR, applied by TCRdb to the PCR reads, yields one record per CDR3 protein. Among a few hundred thousand distinct CDR3 sequences listed, roughly a quarter were seen once. The V gene is TRBV12-3 or TRBV12-4, the J gene TRBJ2-2; no firm D call. The source material was PBMCs, sampled before TCRalphabeta/CD19-depleted stem cell transplant. The receptor was isolated from a boy under two years old with Wiskott-Aldrich syndrome, due to receive a stem cell transplant. CDR3 nucleotides: TGTGCCAGCACATCTACGAACACCGGGGAGCTGTTTTTT. Protein product: CASTSTNTGELFF.